This T cell receptor (beta chain) stems from a study of T cell repertoires in cytomegalovirus infection. Study information: Public signatures in TCR beta pointed to CMV infection and matching HLA type.

This clonotype was picked up many times. Its antigen is not identified. TCRdb analysed the reads with MiXCR anew, one entry per CDR3 protein. This sample yields about 140,000 distinct CDR3 sequences, of which about 6.3% are seen a single time; roughly 18% belongs to the top ten. General study findings and limits: Cumulative public TCR beta family frequency identified carriers of CMV plus the relevant HLA.

The source material was PBMCs. The sequence was obtained from a human donor in good health (CMV status not recorded). Some clones in this sample may be carry-over from other donors' samples.

DNA of the CDR3: TGTGCCAGCAGTGAAACGACAGGGAGCAGCAATCAGCCCCAGCATTTT. Residues: CASSETTGSSNQPQHF. This chain joins TRBV6-1 and TRBJ1-5; 7 bases align to TRBD1. With 2 bases clipped from V and 1 base from J, the junction kept 5 bases outside the gene matches. The CDR3 is 16 amino acids. In germline, CDR1 is MNHNS, CDR2 SASEGT.